These T cell receptor beta chains were read from a single sample in a study of T cell responses to AZD1222 COVID-19 vaccine. Sequencing was performed with immunoSEQ multiplex PCR; in TCRdb, only in-frame clones are kept and a portion is missing. The sample has about 140,000 clones; roughly 92% are singletons. Sequences were derived from peripheral blood, sampled 28 days after the second AZD1222 dose. These receptors came from an adult who received the AZD1222 COVID-19 vaccine. CDR3s include the opening cysteine and the closing phenylalanine or tryptophan. A D gene is named only where the DNA matches it firmly. Not all rows give a size; the values are once, few, many and, for expanded clones, a class.

.	TRBD1	TRBV5-4	TRBJ1-6	TGTGCCAGCAGGTCCTTGGGACAGGGTTCGTCACCCCTCCACTTT	CASRSLGQGSSPLHF
.	.	TRBV28	TRBJ1-2	TGTGCCAGCAGTTTATTGGCAGTCGGGGGCTACACCTTC	CASSLLAVGGYTF
.	TRBD1	TRBV7-8	TRBJ2-7	TGTGCCAGCAGCTTACGCAGGGGGCTTCCCTACGAGCAGTACTTC	CASSLRRGLPYEQYF
.	TRBD1	TRBV25-1	TRBJ2-7	TGTGCCAGCAGTGAATATTACGGGACAGGCGATAGCTCCTACGAGCAGTACTTC	CASSEYYGTGDSSYEQYF
.	.	TRBV28	TRBJ1-5	TGTGCCAGCAGTTTACGACCTACTTGGGAGCTGCCCCAGCATTTT	CASSLRPTWELPQHF
.	TRBD1	TRBV15	TRBJ1-2	TGTGCCACCAGCAGAGCCCTAAGGGAACAGGGGAATGGCTACACCTTC	CATSRALREQGNGYTF
.	.	TRBV6-4	TRBJ2-1	TGTGCCAGCAGTGACCACCGGGACAATGAGCAGTTCTTC	CASSDHRDNEQFF
.	TRBD1	TRBV11-1	TRBJ1-5	TGTGCCAGCAGCCAAGGACAGGGGGTGGATCAGCCCCAGCATTTT	CASSQGQGVDQPQHF
.	.	TRBV9	TRBJ1-2	TGTGCCAGCAGCGTAGGAAACCCTAACTATGGCTACACCTTC	CASSVGNPNYGYTF
.	.	TRBV5-6	TRBJ1-1	TGTGCCAGCAGCTTGGACTACACTGAAGCTTTCTTT	CASSLDYTEAFF
.	.	TRBV28	TRBJ1-2	TGTGCCAGCAGTTGGAGGACAGAGGACTATGGCTACACCTTC	CASSWRTEDYGYTF
.	TRBD1	TRBV10-3	TRBJ1-5	TGTGCCATCAGCCCCTCGGACAGGGGGCGAGGTCAGCCCCAGCATTTT	CAISPSDRGRGQPQHF
.	.	TRBV29-1	TRBJ2-4	TGCAGCGTTGAAGTTCCAGGGAAAAACATTCAGTACTTC	CSVEVPGKNIQYF
.	.	TRBV5-1	TRBJ2-3	TGCGCCAGCAGCATGGAGATAGCAGATACGCAGTATTTT	CASSMEIADTQYF
.	.	TRBV14	TRBJ2-7	TGTGCCAGCAGCCAAGCTCCGTCCTCCTACGAGCAGTACTTC	CASSQAPSSYEQYF
once	TRBD1	TRBV9	TRBJ1-5	TGTGCCAGCAGCCGGGGACAGGGGTCTCAGCCCCAGCATTTT	CASSRGQGSQPQHF
.	.	TRBV11-2	TRBJ1-2	TGTGCCAGCAGCCCCGGGACCCCGAGCTCTAACTATGGCTACACCTTC	CASSPGTPSSNYGYTF
once	.	TRBV28	TRBJ1-6	TGTGCCAGCGGCCGAGGGGCGGGACGCGGGTCACCCCTCCACTTT	CASGRGAGRGSPLHF
.	TRBD1	TRBV10-3	TRBJ1-1	TGTGCCATCAGTGCCGGGACAGGGGAGAACACTGAAGCTTTCTTT	CAISAGTGENTEAFF
.	.	TRBV3-1/TRBV3-2	TRBJ1-2	TGTGCCAGCGGCCCGTGGGACGACGATAAGGGCTACACCTTC	CASGPWDDDKGYTF
.	.	TRBV3-1/TRBV3-2	TRBJ1-1	TGTGCCAGCAGCCTTACAGGAAACACTGAAGCTTTCTTT	CASSLTGNTEAFF
.	TRBD2	TRBV4-1	TRBJ2-1	TGCGCCAGCAGCCCACTGCCGACTAGCGGGAGTTCCTACAATGAGCAGTTCTTC	CASSPLPTSGSSYNEQFF
.	TRBD1	TRBV5-1	TRBJ2-5	TGCGCCAGCAGGGCCGGGACAGGGGGGCTAGGGACCCAGTACTTC	CASRAGTGGLGTQYF
.	.	TRBV27	TRBJ1-3	TGTGCCAGCAGTTTGAAACCAGGTCCTGGAAACACCATATATTTT	CASSLKPGPGNTIYF
.	.	TRBV27	TRBJ1-1	TGTGCCAGCAGTCAGGGGAGCGGGGGGAAAGCTTTCTTT	CASSQGSGGKAFF
.	.	TRBV25-1	TRBJ1-1	TGTGCCAGCCCCTCCAGGCGAGGCACTGAAGCTTTCTTT	CASPSRRGTEAFF
.	.	TRBV5-5	TRBJ2-1	TGTGCCAGCAGCTTCCCCCGGAGTGACAATGAGCAGTTCTTC	CASSFPRSDNEQFF
.	.	TRBV18	TRBJ1-5	TGTGCCAGCTCACGACAGCAAAATCAGCCCCAGCATTTT	CASSRQQNQPQHF
.	.	TRBV4-2	TRBJ1-5	TGTGCCAGCAGCCCCCGACCCACGGGTCAGCCCCAGCATTTT	CASSPRPTGQPQHF
.	TRBD1	TRBV5-1	TRBJ2-7	TGCGCCAGCAGCTTGGGGACAGGGGGCTACGAGCAGTACTTC	CASSLGTGGYEQYF
.	.	TRBV6-5	TRBJ1-6	TGTGCCGGGGGGTTCGGCAGAGAGTCACCCCTCCACTTT	CAGGFGRESPLHF
.	TRBD1	TRBV29-1	TRBJ1-1	TGCAGCGTCCTTAATACAGGGGGCGAATACACTGAAGCTTTCTTT	CSVLNTGGEYTEAFF
.	TRBD2	TRBV5-1	TRBJ2-1	TGCGCCAGCAGCTCATCCGGGACTAGCGGGAGTTTCTCCTACAATGAGCAGTTCTTC	CASSSSGTSGSFSYNEQFF
.	.	TRBV5-1	TRBJ1-1	TGCGCCAGCAGCTTGCTGGGAGGAAACACTGAAGCTTTCTTT	CASSLLGGNTEAFF
.	.	TRBV7-2	TRBJ2-5	TGTGCCAGCAGCCCTGGGGGGGCCCAAGAGACCCAGTACTTC	CASSPGGAQETQYF
.	.	TRBV24-1	TRBJ2-1	TGTGCCACCAGTGATTTTTCAGGGAGCAATGAGCAGTTCTTC	CATSDFSGSNEQFF
.	TRBD1	TRBV5-4	TRBJ1-5	TGTGCCAGCAGCTATGGGACAGACCAGCCCCAGCATTTT	CASSYGTDQPQHF
.	.	TRBV5-4	TRBJ2-3	TGTGCCAGCAGCTCCCACGATACGCAGTATTTT	CASSSHDTQYF
.	.	TRBV7-8	TRBJ2-7	TGTGCCAGCAGCTTAACGGACCCCTACGAGCAGTACTTC	CASSLTDPYEQYF
once	.	TRBV2	TRBJ1-6	TGTGCCAGCAGTGTAAGGGAAGGCTATAATTCACCCCTCCACTTT	CASSVREGYNSPLHF
.	.	TRBV6-5	TRBJ1-5	TGTGCCAGCACCGTAAGGCAGCCCCAGCATTTT	CASTVRQPQHF
few	TRBD2	TRBV7-3	TRBJ2-1	TGTGCCAGCAGCTTAGGCGGGGGTGCCACCTACAATGAGCAGTTCTTC	CASSLGGGATYNEQFF
.	.	TRBV3-1/TRBV3-2	TRBJ2-7	TGTGCCAGCAGCCAAGGGCTACTCGGCGAGCAGTACTTC	CASSQGLLGEQYF
.	.	TRBV5-1	TRBJ2-7	TGCGCCAGCAGCTTGGATCGAGGGGGGGTATTGTCCTACGAGCAGTACTTC	CASSLDRGGVLSYEQYF
.	TRBD1	TRBV28	TRBJ1-1	TGTGCCAGCAGTTCCCCCAGGGGGCCGAACACTGAAGCTTTCTTT	CASSSPRGPNTEAFF
.	.	TRBV19	TRBJ1-2	TGTGCCAGTAGTGGGAGGTGGGATAACTATGGCTACACCTTC	CASSGRWDNYGYTF
.	.	TRBV5-4	TRBJ2-7	TGTGCCAGCAGCTTTCGCGCGGGGGCTCCGTACGAGCAGTACTTC	CASSFRAGAPYEQYF
.	.	TRBV6-5	TRBJ2-3	TGTGCCAGCAGTTCGACAGGAGCACGGACAGATACGCAGTATTTT	CASSSTGARTDTQYF
.	.	TRBV28	TRBJ1-1	TGTGCCAGTCAACCCGGGCGGAGTGATGAAGCTTTCTTT	CASQPGRSDEAFF
.	TRBD1	TRBV6-6	TRBJ1-1	TGTGCCAGCAGTTACGGCAACAGGGGTACTGAAGCTTTCTTT	CASSYGNRGTEAFF
once	TRBD1	TRBV7-2	TRBJ2-5	TGTGCCAGCAACATACAGGGGGCATCAGAGACCCAGTACTTC	CASNIQGASETQYF
.	TRBD1	TRBV2	TRBJ1-2	TGTGCCAGCAGTGAATCCACGCGGGACAGGACTTATGGCTACACCTTC	CASSESTRDRTYGYTF
.	TRBD2	TRBV2	TRBJ2-1	TGTGCCAGCAGTTCGGGACTAGGGGCCTACAATGAGCAGTTCTTC	CASSSGLGAYNEQFF
.	TRBD2	TRBV27	TRBJ2-2	TGTGCCAGCAGTTATTGGACTAGCGGGAGCCCCGGGGAGCTGTTTTTT	CASSYWTSGSPGELFF